Below, 31 T cell receptor beta chains from the same sample are listed, as sequenced in a study of blood T cell repertoires in COVID-19. Method: immunoSEQ multiplex PCR; TCRdb's copy keeps in-frame clones and lacks some. The table has 25,000 to 30,000 clones, approximately 86% seen once. Input material: peripheral blood. Every receptor here comes from a man at least 80 years old with active or convalescent COVID-19.

V gene TRBV11-2 combines with J gene TRBJ1-2; no reliable D call. Germline values: CDR1 SGHAT, CDR2 FQNNGV. The CDR3 has 15 amino acids. Trimming removed 0 bases at V and 5 bases at J, with 13 bases between. The CDR3 nucleotides read TGTGCCAGCAGCTTAGAACCGGGAGCGGGGTATGGCTACACCTTC. The encoded protein is CASSLEPGAGYGYTF.

The genes are TRBV19 and TRBJ2-6; D is undetermined. The CDR3 has 20 residues. The germline V gene has CDR1 LNHDA and CDR2 SQIVND (reference sequence). The germline V and J ends were trimmed by 7 bases and 0 bases, with 25 bases remaining between them. CDR3 nucleotides: TGTGCCAGTACACCTGGCAGGTTTCGTTTTTTAAGCTCTGGGGCCAACGTCCTGACTTTC. Translation gives CASTPGRFRFLSSGANVLTF.

For the CDR3, the DNA is TGTGCCAGCAGGCTTAGCGGGAGCTCCTACAATGAGCAGTTCTTC. This encodes CASRLSGSSYNEQFF. The chain has TRBV27 and TRBJ2-1; 9 bases map to TRBD2. Germline V gene lookup returns CDR1 MNHEY and CDR2 SMNVEV (reference sequence). This CDR3 is built from 15 residues. V lost 6 bases and J lost 0; bases outside the gene matches: 3.

V gene TRBV5-1 combines with J gene TRBJ1-1; TRBD1 agrees at 9 bases. The V gene end was trimmed by 7 bases and the J gene end by 6 bases; junction bases not matched to a gene: 10. The CDR3 is made up of 14 amino acids. CDR1 and CDR2 (germline): SGHRS, YFSETQ. DNA for the CDR3: TGCGCCAGCGGGTTGGGACAGGGTACGTCTGAAGCTTTCTTT. This gives the protein CASGLGQGTSEAFF.

V usage is TRBV3-1 (or the pseudogene TRBV3-2) and J usage is TRBJ2-2; 9 nucleotides agree with TRBD2. Germline CDR1 and CDR2: LGHDT and YNNKEL (reference sequence). J was trimmed by 4 bases and V by 4 bases; bases with no gene match: 7. This CDR3 comprises 16 residues. CDR3 loop: CASSPQLAGPTGELFF. CDR3 DNA: TGTGCCAGCAGCCCCCAACTAGCGGGCCCCACCGGGGAGCTGTTTTTT.

This chain links TRBV2 with TRBJ2-7; possibly TRBD1 for D (6 bases). The V gene lost 6 bases and the J gene lost 2 bases, with 14 bases spanning the gap. CDR1 SNHLY and CDR2 FYNNEI come from the germline V gene. CDR3 length: 14 residues. CDR3 in amino acids: CASSGQQPTYEQYF. In DNA, the CDR3 is TGTGCCAGCAGCGGACAGCAGCCCACCTACGAGCAGTACTTC.

The chain carries TRBV5-6 and TRBJ2-7, with D maybe TRBD2 (5 bases). Germline V gene data show CDR1 as SGHDT and CDR2 as YYEEEE. CDR3 size: 14 residues. Trimming removed 2 bases at V and 6 bases at J, with 15 bases between. The CDR3 here is CASSFWLITSEQYF. CDR3 nucleotide sequence: TGTGCCAGCAGCTTCTGGTTAATAACTAGCGAGCAGTACTTC.

J is TRBJ1-6 and V is TRBV5-1; a weak D match, TRBD1 (5 bases). The CDR3 runs to 18 residues. Germline V gives CDR1 SGHRS, CDR2 YFSETQ. V was pared by 0 bases and J by 6 bases, with 19 bases between. DNA for the CDR3: TGCGCCAGCAGCTTGGTTTTCGTAGCCGAAGGGGCTAATTCACCCCTCCACTTT. Protein product: CASSLVFVAEGANSPLHF.

This sequence joins TRBV27 and TRBJ1-5; 12 bases line up with TRBD1. The trim removed 6 bases at V and 5 bases at J, leaving 5 bases unmatched. Germline V lookup: CDR1 MNHEY, CDR2 SMNVEV (reference sequence). The CDR3 runs 15 residues. CDR3 residues: CASRLGTGGYQPQHF. The CDR3 DNA reads as TGTGCCAGCAGGTTAGGGACAGGGGGCTATCAGCCCCAGCATTTT.

The rearrangement uses TRBV19 and TRBJ2-7, with D perhaps TRBD2 (5 bases). V gave up 6 bases and J gave up 3 bases, with 12 bases separating them. The CDR3 spans 13 residues. Germline V CDR1 and CDR2: LNHDA, SQIVND (reference sequence). The CDR3 region has the DNA TGTGCCAGTAGAAGGACTGTTGGCTACGAGCAGTACTTC. This translates into CASRRTVGYEQYF.

This clone was detected once. V and J are TRBV7-9 and TRBJ1-2, with TRBD1 matching 9 bases. Germline V gene sequence: CDR1 SEHNR, CDR2 FQNEAQ (reference sequence). The CDR3 runs 16 residues. Trimming removed 5 bases from V and 4 bases from J; junction bases left unmatched: 11. CDR3 DNA: TGTGCCAGCAGCGGAGGCGGGACAGGGTCAAGCTATGGCTACACCTTC. Its protein product is CASSGGGTGSSYGYTF.

The DNA for the CDR3 is TGTGCCAGCAGCACCCCGGGTCTTTACTACGAGCAGTACTTC. It specifies CASSTPGLYYEQYF. V usage is TRBV6-1 and J usage is TRBJ2-7; the D is unclear. V lost 6 bases to trimming and J lost 3 bases, with 15 bases between them. This CDR3 region has 14 residues. Germline V gene lookup returns CDR1 MNHNS and CDR2 SASEGT.

V gene TRBV19 combines with J gene TRBJ1-1, with 7 bases matching TRBD1. CDR1 is LNHDA and CDR2 is SQIVND in the germline V gene (reference sequence). Trimming removed 9 bases from V and 1 base from J; junction bases left unmatched: 14. The CDR3 spans 16 residues. The CDR3 protein is CASIPSRGSRNTEAFF. The CDR3 nucleotides are TGTGCCAGCATACCTTCCAGGGGGTCGAGGAACACTGAAGCTTTCTTT.

This clone is medium-sized. The same CDR3 is also encoded by other DNA sequences in this sample. The chain couples TRBV2 to TRBJ2-5; no reliable D call. In germline, CDR1 is SNHLY, CDR2 FYNNEI. V was clipped by 4 bases and J by 2 bases, with 5 bases between them. This CDR3 has 12 amino acids. The CDR3 region has the DNA TGTGCCAGCAGTGTAACACAAGAGACCCAGTACTTC. Amino acids: CASSVTQETQYF.

The genes are TRBV25-1 and TRBJ2-7, with D perhaps matching TRBD2 (5 bases). The CDR3 totals 12 residues. Deletions cut 3 bases from V and 10 bases from J, with 13 bases between. CDR1 MGHDK and CDR2 SYGVNS come from the germline V gene. For the CDR3, the DNA is TGTGCCAGCAGTGATCCCCGGAGGACTCAGTACTTC. This encodes CASSDPRRTQYF.

This clone was picked up one time. The chain is built from TRBV3-1 (or the pseudogene TRBV3-2) and TRBJ1-6; 7 nucleotides agree with TRBD1. The CDR3 extends over 19 amino acids. With 0 bases clipped from V and 6 bases from J, the junction kept 14 bases outside the gene matches. The germline V gene has CDR1 LGHDT and CDR2 YNNKEL (reference sequence). DNA of the CDR3: TGTGCCAGCAGCCAAGATCTACCGGGACAGTCGATTTCTAATTCACCCCTCCACTTT. This gives the protein CASSQDLPGQSISNSPLHF.

The chain employs TRBV7-9 and TRBJ2-1; 8 nucleotides align to TRBD2. The CDR3 is made up of 15 amino acids. Germline lookup yields CDR1 SEHNR and CDR2 FQNEAQ (reference sequence). The ends lost 1 base at V and 7 bases at J; junction bases unmatched: 6. CDR3 DNA: TGTGCCAGCAGCTTAGGGGCGGGAGGAGGTAATGAGCAGTTCTTC. Translated, it gives CASSLGAGGGNEQFF.

This chain links TRBV2 with TRBJ2-1; 10 bases line up with TRBD2. Looked up from germline, CDR1 is SNHLY and CDR2 is FYNNEI. V gave up 1 base and J gave up 4 bases; unmatched junction bases: 10. The CDR3 spans 18 residues. This CDR3 is CASSEVSSGGFSYNEQFF. In DNA, the CDR3 is TGTGCCAGCAGTGAAGTAAGTAGCGGGGGGTTTTCTTACAATGAGCAGTTCTTC. Drawing the rest from reference TRBV2 and TRBJ2-1, the complete variable domain is EPEVTQTPSHQVTQMGQEVILRCVPISNHLYFYWYRQILGQKVEFLVSFYNNEISEKSEIFDDQFSVERPDGSNFTLKIRSTKLEDSAMYFCASSEVSSGGFSYNEQFFGPGTRLTVL.

V is TRBV19 and J is TRBJ2-7; perhaps TRBD2 as D (6 bases). This CDR3 comprises 16 residues. Per the germline V gene, CDR1 is LNHDA and CDR2 is SQIVND (reference sequence). The V end lost 6 bases, the J end lost 0 bases, and 18 bases lay between the germline ends. CDR3 amino acids: CASSAYSGWSSYEQYF. CDR3 coding DNA: TGTGCCAGTAGCGCCTATAGCGGCTGGAGCTCCTACGAGCAGTACTTC.

Points on this clone: One junction end does not reproduce the germline sequence, and a read error may be involved. The chain recombines TRBV5-4 with TRBJ1-1; D unresolved. The CDR3 consists of 16 residues. Per the germline V gene, CDR1 is SGHNT and CDR2 is YYREEE (reference sequence). CDR3 sequence: CTSSPKIAFSNTEAFF. CDR3 DNA sequence: TGTACCAGCAGCCCCAAGATCGCGTTTTCGAACACTGAAGCTTTCTTT.

The chain recombines TRBV7-8 with TRBJ2-7; D gene uncertain. The CDR3 runs 14 residues. Per germline, CDR1 SGHVS and CDR2 FQNEAQ. V was pared by 5 bases and J by 1 base, with 12 bases between. The CDR3 nucleotides are TGTGCCAGCAGCCCCGATCGGGTATCCTACGAGCAGTACTTC. This sequence encodes CASSPDRVSYEQYF.

The chain joins TRBV3-1 (or the pseudogene TRBV3-2) to TRBJ2-7, with D perhaps TRBD1 (5 bases). Germline lookup yields CDR1 LGHDT and CDR2 YNNKEL (reference sequence). Trimming cost V 4 bases and J 5 bases, with 9 bases left between them. This CDR3 has 12 amino acids. The DNA of the CDR3 is TGTGCCAGCAGCCGACAAGGGGACGAGCAGTACTTC. Its protein is CASSRQGDEQYF.

The V and J genes are TRBV6-6 and TRBJ1-1; 9 bases line up with TRBD1. Germline CDR1 and CDR2: MNHNY and SVGAGI (reference sequence). This CDR3 region has 16 residues. J gave up 3 bases and V 3 bases, and 8 bases lay outside the gene matches. CDR3 loop: CASSYPMTGGDTEAFF. Written as DNA, the CDR3 is TGTGCCAGCAGTTATCCAATGACAGGGGGGGACACTGAAGCTTTCTTT.

The gene calls are TRBV7-9 and TRBJ1-2; D gene unclear. V dropped 1 base and J dropped 8 bases, with 11 bases sitting between them. This CDR3 comprises 13 residues. Germline V lookup: CDR1 SEHNR, CDR2 FQNEAQ (reference sequence). The DNA of the CDR3 is TGTGCCAGCAGCTTAGTAGGGAGAGGAGGCTACACCTTC. Its protein product is CASSLVGRGGYTF.

This clone was counted between two and nine times. The gene calls are TRBV11-3 and TRBJ2-3; TRBD1 agrees at 8 bases. This CDR3 has 15 amino acids. The germline gives CDR1 SGHNT, CDR2 YENEEA. V lost 1 base to trimming and J lost 1 base; unmatched junction nucleotides: 1. CDR3 in amino acids: CASSLGGQGTDTQYF. Written as DNA, the CDR3 is TGTGCCAGCAGCTTAGGGGGACAGGGCACAGATACGCAGTATTTT.

The chain combines TRBV5-1 with TRBJ2-3; 9 nucleotides line up with TRBD2. The J segment lost 2 bases and the V segment lost 0 bases, leaving 4 bases of the junction unmatched. This CDR3 contains 16 residues. Germline assignment: CDR1 SGHRS and CDR2 YFSETQ. CDR3 sequence: CASSLASGTPTDTQYF. CDR3 bases: TGCGCCAGCAGCTTGGCTAGCGGGACTCCCACAGATACGCAGTATTTT.

The chain joins TRBV18 to TRBJ2-7, with TRBD1 matching over 7 bases. Germline CDR1 and CDR2: KGHSH and LQKENI. The CDR3 is 20 amino acids. With 1 base clipped from V and 1 base from J, the junction kept 19 bases outside the gene matches. As DNA, the CDR3 is TGTGCCAGCTCACCACTAAGCGGTTTCAAACAGGGGTCTTCGTCCTACGAGCAGTACTTC. Protein: CASSPLSGFKQGSSSYEQYF. The entire variable domain, with the rest obtained from reference TRBV18 and TRBJ2-7, is as follows: NAGVMQNPRHLVRRRGQEARLRCSPMKGHSHVYWYRQLPEEGLKFMVYLQKENIIDESGMPKERFSAEFPKEGPSILRIQQVVRGDSAAYFCASSPLSGFKQGSSSYEQYFGPGTRLTVT.

V and J are TRBV9 and TRBJ2-2; 7 positions agree with TRBD2. This CDR3 comprises 16 residues. Unmatched junction bases numbered 6, after V lost 0 bases and J lost 4 bases. CDR1 and CDR2 from the germline V gene are SGDLS and YYNGEE. The DNA of the CDR3 is TGTGCCAGCAGCGTAGGGGTGGGAGGGCCCACCGGGGAGCTGTTTTTT. It translates to CASSVGVGGPTGELFF. The variable domain in full, with the rest retrieved from reference TRBV9 and TRBJ2-2, is DSGVTQTPKHLITATGQRVTLRCSPRSGDLSVYWYQQSLDQGLQFLIQYYNGEERAKGNILERFSAQQFPDLHSELNLSSLELGDSALYFCASSVGVGGPTGELFFGEGSRLTVL.

The chain's CDR3 is CASSQDRVSTDTQYF. CDR3 DNA: TGTGCCAGCAGCCAGGACAGGGTGAGCACAGATACGCAGTATTTT. This rearrangement joins TRBV7-2 to TRBJ2-3; 8 bases map to TRBD1. CDR3 size: 15 residues. Germline assignment: CDR1 SGHTA and CDR2 FQGNSA. V lost 5 bases to trimming and J lost 0 bases; unmatched junction nucleotides: 4.

V usage is TRBV13 and J usage is TRBJ1-2; 10 nucleotides match TRBD1. This CDR3 spans 18 amino acids. Germline-derived CDR1 and CDR2 are PRHDT and FYEKMQ (reference sequence). The junction had 18 bases not matched to a gene; V was cut back by 7 bases and J by 4 bases. CDR3 in DNA: TGTGCCAGCAACCATTTCCGGGGGACAGGGGCTAGTGGCTATGGCTACACCTTC. It specifies CASNHFRGTGASGYGYTF.

CDR3 amino acids: CASSGLPPGGETQYF. The CDR3 DNA reads TGTGCCAGCAGTGGATTGCCCCCGGGAGGGGAGACCCAGTACTTC. This chain connects TRBV25-1 to TRBJ2-5, with 8 bases aligning to TRBD2. Unmatched junction bases numbered 9, after V lost 4 bases and J lost 5 bases. Germline CDR1 and CDR2: MGHDK and SYGVNS. This CDR3 has 15 residues.